This T cell receptor beta chain is drawn from a study of chemoradiotherapy in HPV16-positive cancers. The overall study: Candidate HPV-specific T-cell clones and common TCR motifs came from functional assays in a couple of HPV16-positive patients.

The CDR3 contains 13 residues. Trimming shortened V by 9 bases and J by 1 base, and 13 bases separated the two germline ends. Per the germline V gene, CDR1 is SEHNR and CDR2 is FQNEAQ (reference sequence). Clones were read by immunoSEQ multiplex PCR, and TCRdb kept only the in-frame ones, dropping some. The sample holds about 8,400 clones, about 88% seen once. This TCR came from a human donor with HPV-associated anogenital cancer. The specimen comprised tumor tissue, sampled from a patient who underwent chemoradiotherapy. V is TRBV7-9 and J is TRBJ2-7; D call uncertain. CDR3 loop: CARHERISYEQYF. The CDR3 bases are TGTGCCAGGCACGAGCGTATATCCTACGAGCAGTACTTC.